This T cell receptor beta chain came from a study of blood T cell repertoires in COVID-19. Study information: Samples of COVID-19 (acute and convalescent) were obtained from the United States, Italy and Spain.

Clones were read by immunoSEQ multiplex PCR, and TCRdb kept only the in-frame ones, dropping some. The sample has around 120,000 clones; 75% to 90% are singletons. The germline CDR1 and CDR2 sequences are MDHEN and SYDVKM. The CDR3 runs to 16 residues. V was pared by 3 bases and J by 6 bases, with 9 bases of the junction left unmatched. Sequenced input: peripheral blood. The chain uses TRBV28 and TRBJ2-3, with TRBD2 matching 10 bases. This clonotype was sampled from a human donor in a cohort sampled during active COVID-19. The DNA for the CDR3 is TGTGCCAGCAGTTTGATCAGCGGGGGGGTTGCGGATACGCAGTATTTT. It yields the protein CASSLISGGVADTQYF.